A selection of T cell receptor beta chains follows, all from one sample in a study of cytomegalovirus exposure and HLA in healthy donors. Sequencing used immunoSEQ multiplex PCR; TCRdb keeps in-frame clones, though not all of them. The sample holds 180,000 or so clones; roughly 82% are singletons and the top ten take less than 2%. The source material was PBMCs. The receptors come from a man aged 40-55 years in good health and CMV-seronegative. Both conserved end residues are part of each CDR3. The D gene is left open where the match is weak. A clone size is listed for some rows: how often the clone was seen (once, few, many), or a class if it is expanded.

>-|-|TRBJ2-2|TRBV4-1
TGCGCCAGCAGCCAGGGGGAGGTCGGGACGGGGACCGGGGAGCTGTTTTTT
CASSQGEVGTGTGELFF
>-|TRBD2|TRBJ2-7|TRBV6-5
TGTGCCAGCCGGACGCCGGGGGGGACCTACGAGCAGTACTTC
CASRTPGGTYEQYF
>-|TRBD2|TRBJ2-1|TRBV25-1
TGTGCCAGCAGTGATCCTAGCGGGAGGGCCTATGAGCAGTTCTTC
CASSDPSGRAYEQFF
>-|-|TRBJ1-1|TRBV30
TGTGCCTGGAGTGTGGGACAGAACACTGAAGCTTTCTTT
CAWSVGQNTEAFF
>-|TRBD1|TRBJ1-5|TRBV19
TGTGCCAGTAGTATAATCGACAGGGTCAATCAGCCCCAGCATTTT
CASSIIDRVNQPQHF
>-|TRBD1|TRBJ2-2|TRBV6-5
TGTGCCAGCAGAAAACAGGGGGCTATAGCCGGGGAGCTGTTTTTT
CASRKQGAIAGELFF
>-|-|TRBJ1-1|TRBV11-2
TGTGCCAGCAGCTTATTCCCCTTGCCAGGAGGGAACACTGAAGCTTTCTTT
CASSLFPLPGGNTEAFF
>-|-|TRBJ2-7|TRBV28
TGTGCCAGCAGCCGTCAAGGGGGATTCTACGAGCAGTACTTC
CASSRQGGFYEQYF
>-|-|TRBJ2-7|TRBV29-1
TGCAGCGTTGCGACAGCCTACGAGCAGTACTTC
CSVATAYEQYF
>-|-|TRBJ1-5|TRBV6-1
TGTGCCAGCAGTGAAGGAGGGTCCCGCAATCAGCCCCAGCATTTT
CASSEGGSRNQPQHF
>-|-|TRBJ1-2|TRBV2
TGTGCCAGCAGTGAAGATGGCAGGGGAGGGGATGGCTACACCTTC
CASSEDGRGGDGYTF
>-|-|TRBJ1-2|TRBV7-9
TGTGCCAGCACCCTACCAGGGGCAGCTAACTATGGCTACACCTTC
CASTLPGAANYGYTF
>few|TRBD1|TRBJ1-6|TRBV5-4
TGTGCCAGCAGCTTGCAAGGGACAGGGTATTCACCCCTCCACTTT
CASSLQGTGYSPLHF
>-|-|TRBJ2-4|TRBV6-6
TGTGCCATTTCGCCAGAAGGGAGGAAAAACATTCAGTACTTC
CAISPEGRKNIQYF
>-|TRBD2|TRBJ2-1|TRBV7-2
TGTGCCAGCAGAACGGGACTAGCGGCTTACAATGAGCAGTTCTTC
CASRTGLAAYNEQFF
>-|-|TRBJ2-1|TRBV19
TGTGCCAGTAAGTCCTGGGGCAAGTTCGATGAGCAGTTCTTC
CASKSWGKFDEQFF
>-|TRBD1|TRBJ2-7|TRBV4-3
TGCGCCAGCAGCTGGGACAGGGGAAGCAACGAGCAGTACTTC
CASSWDRGSNEQYF
>once|-|TRBJ2-4|TRBV5-1
TGCGCCAGCAGCTTGGACAGCAAAAACATTCAGTACTTC
CASSLDSKNIQYF
>-|-|TRBJ2-2|TRBV7-9
TGTGCCAGCAGCTGGGCGGGCAGTAACACCGGGGAGCTGTTTTTT
CASSWAGSNTGELFF
>-|-|TRBJ2-7|TRBV18
TGTGCCAGCTCACCTTACGCCCTCGGCTACGAGCAGTACTTC
CASSPYALGYEQYF
>-|-|TRBJ1-1|TRBV7-6
TGTGCCAGCAGCTTACAATCTATCGGCCCGGGAAGACCTGAAGCTTTCTTT
CASSLQSIGPGRPEAFF
>-|-|TRBJ1-6|TRBV19
TGTGCCAGTAGATTCGACGGGAATTCACCCCTCCACTTT
CASRFDGNSPLHF
>-|-|TRBJ1-2|TRBV7-8
TGTGCCAGCAGCTTAAATGGGGGGGGTGGCTACACCTTC
CASSLNGGGGYTF
>-|-|TRBJ1-1|TRBV18
TGTGCCAGCTCACCACCGAACGGGAACACTGAAGCTCTCTTT
CASSPPNGNTEALF
>-|TRBD1|TRBJ2-5|TRBV7-2
TGTGCCAGCAGCTCAAGCAGGGGGCGTGTGGAGACCCAGTACTTC
CASSSSRGRVETQYF